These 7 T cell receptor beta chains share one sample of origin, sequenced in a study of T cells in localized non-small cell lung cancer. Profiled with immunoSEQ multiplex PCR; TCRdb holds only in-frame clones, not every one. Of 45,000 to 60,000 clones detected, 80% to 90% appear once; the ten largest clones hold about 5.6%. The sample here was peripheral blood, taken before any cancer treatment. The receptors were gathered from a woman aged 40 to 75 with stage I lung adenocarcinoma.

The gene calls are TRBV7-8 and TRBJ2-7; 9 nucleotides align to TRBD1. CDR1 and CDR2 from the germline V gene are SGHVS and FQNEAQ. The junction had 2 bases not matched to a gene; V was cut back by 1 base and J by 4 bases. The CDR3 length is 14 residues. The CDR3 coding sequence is TGTGCCAGCAGCTTAGGGACAGGGGTATACGAGCAGTACTTC. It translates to CASSLGTGVYEQYF.

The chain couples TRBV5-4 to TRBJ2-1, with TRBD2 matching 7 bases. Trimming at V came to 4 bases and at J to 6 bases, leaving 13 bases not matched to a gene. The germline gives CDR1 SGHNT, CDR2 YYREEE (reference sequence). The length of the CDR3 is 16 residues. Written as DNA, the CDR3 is TGTGCCAGCAGCCCGGGGACTACCGCCACCCTCAATGAGCAGTTCTTC. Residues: CASSPGTTATLNEQFF.

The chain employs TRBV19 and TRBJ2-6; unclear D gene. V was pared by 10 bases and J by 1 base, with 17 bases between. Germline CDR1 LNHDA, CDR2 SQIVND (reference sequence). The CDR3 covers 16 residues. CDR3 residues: CATTPGTSSGANVLTF. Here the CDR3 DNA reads TGTGCCACCACACCCGGTACATCGTCTGGGGCCAACGTCCTGACTTTC.

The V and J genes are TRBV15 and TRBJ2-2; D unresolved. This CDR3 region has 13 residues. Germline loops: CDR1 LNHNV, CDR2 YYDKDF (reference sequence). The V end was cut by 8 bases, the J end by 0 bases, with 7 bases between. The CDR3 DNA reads TGTGCCACCTCTCCGCCGAACACCGGGGAGCTGTTTTTT. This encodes CATSPPNTGELFF.

CDR3 nucleotide sequence: TGTGCCACCAGCAGACGAACTAGCGGGGGGATCACAGATACGCAGTATTTT. It encodes CATSRRTSGGITDTQYF. The rearrangement links TRBV15 to TRBJ2-3, with 12 nucleotides matching TRBD2. The length of the CDR3 is 17 residues. V dropped 2 bases and J dropped 2; count of bases not matched to a gene: 5. Germline-derived CDR1 and CDR2 are LNHNV and YYDKDF (reference sequence).

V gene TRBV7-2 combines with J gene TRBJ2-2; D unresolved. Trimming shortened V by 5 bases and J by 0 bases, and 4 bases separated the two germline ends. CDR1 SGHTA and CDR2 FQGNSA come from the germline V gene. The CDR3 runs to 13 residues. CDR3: CASSRSNTGELFF. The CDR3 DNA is TGTGCCAGCAGCCGGTCGAACACCGGGGAGCTGTTTTTT. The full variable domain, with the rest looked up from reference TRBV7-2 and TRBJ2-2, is GAGVSQSPSNKVTEKGKDVELRCDPISGHTALYWYRQSLGQGLEFLIYFQGNSAPDKSGLPSDRFSAERTGGSVSTLTIQRTQQEDSAVYLCASSRSNTGELFFGEGSRLTVL.

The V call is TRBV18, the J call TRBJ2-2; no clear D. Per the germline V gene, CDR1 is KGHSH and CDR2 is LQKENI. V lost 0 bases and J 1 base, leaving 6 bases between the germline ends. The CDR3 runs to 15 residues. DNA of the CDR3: TGTGCCAGCTCACCACCTTCGGGGAACACCGGGGAGCTGTTTTTT. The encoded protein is CASSPPSGNTGELFF.